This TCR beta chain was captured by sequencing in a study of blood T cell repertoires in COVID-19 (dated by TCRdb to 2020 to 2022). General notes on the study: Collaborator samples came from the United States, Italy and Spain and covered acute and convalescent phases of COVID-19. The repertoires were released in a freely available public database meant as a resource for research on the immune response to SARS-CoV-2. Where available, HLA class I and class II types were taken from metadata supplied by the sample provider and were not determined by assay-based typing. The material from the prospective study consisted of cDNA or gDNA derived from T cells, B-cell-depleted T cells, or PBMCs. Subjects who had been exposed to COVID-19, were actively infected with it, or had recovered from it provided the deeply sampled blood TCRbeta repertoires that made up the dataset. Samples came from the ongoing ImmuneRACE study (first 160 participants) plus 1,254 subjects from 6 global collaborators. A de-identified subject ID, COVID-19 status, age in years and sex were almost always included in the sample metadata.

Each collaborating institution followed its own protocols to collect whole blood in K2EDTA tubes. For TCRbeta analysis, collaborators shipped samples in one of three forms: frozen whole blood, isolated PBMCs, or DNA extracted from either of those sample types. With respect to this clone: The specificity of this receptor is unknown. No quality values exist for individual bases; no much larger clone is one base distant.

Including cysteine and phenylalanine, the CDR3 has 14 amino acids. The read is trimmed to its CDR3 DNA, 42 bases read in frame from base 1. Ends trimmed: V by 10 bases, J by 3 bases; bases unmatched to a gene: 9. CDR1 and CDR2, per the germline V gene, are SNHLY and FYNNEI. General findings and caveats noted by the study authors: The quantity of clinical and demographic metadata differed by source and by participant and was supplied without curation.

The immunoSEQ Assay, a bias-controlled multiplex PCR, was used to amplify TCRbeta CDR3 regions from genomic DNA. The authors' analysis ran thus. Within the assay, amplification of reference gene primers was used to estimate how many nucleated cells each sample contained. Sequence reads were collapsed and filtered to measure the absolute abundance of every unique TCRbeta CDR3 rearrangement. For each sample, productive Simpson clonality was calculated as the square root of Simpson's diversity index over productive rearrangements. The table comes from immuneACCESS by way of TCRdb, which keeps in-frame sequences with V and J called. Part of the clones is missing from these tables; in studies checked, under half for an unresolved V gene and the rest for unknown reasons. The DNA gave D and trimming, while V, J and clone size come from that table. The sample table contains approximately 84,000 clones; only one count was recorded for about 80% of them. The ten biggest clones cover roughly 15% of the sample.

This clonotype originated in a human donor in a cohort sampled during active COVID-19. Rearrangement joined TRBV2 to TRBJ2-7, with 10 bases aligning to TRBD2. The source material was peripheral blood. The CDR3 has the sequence CATAKREGLYEQYF. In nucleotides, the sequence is TGTGCCACCGCCAAGCGGGAGGGCCTCTACGAGCAGTACTTC.